This record concerns one T cell receptor (beta chain) sequence. Its matching antigen is unknown. The record originates from a study of T-cell reconstitution after alpha-beta-depleted transplantation in children. This sample's TCRbeta library carried unique molecular identifier barcodes. TCRdb processed the PCR reads anew with MiXCR; each CDR3 protein has one entry. The sample has around 960,000 distinct CDR3 sequences, about 31% seen once. Study observations and caveats: Reportedly, alpha-beta T cells present about two months post-transplant originated from several hundred expanded clones of graft origin. Elevated TCRbeta diversity at day 60 was traced, in some patients, to surviving recipient T cells and thymic progenitors.

Losses at the gene ends were 6 bases for V and 0 bases for J; bases not matched to a gene: 16. CDR1 and CDR2 (germline): SQVTM, ANQGSEA. This CDR3 spans 17 amino acids. This rearrangement joins TRBV29-1 to TRBJ1-2; 7 bases map to TRBD1. Sequenced material: PBMCs, mostly from graft donor cells, taken 360 days after TCRalphabeta/CD19-depleted stem cell transplant. The TCR sequence derives from a boy younger than two who had a stem cell transplant for SCID, so the T cells may come from the graft donor. The CDR3 nucleotides are TGCAGCGTCGTGTTGGCAGGGGGAAGAAAAGCTAACTATGGCTACACCTTC. It codes for CSVVLAGGRKANYGYTF.